This entry lists 25 T cell receptor beta chains sequenced from one sample in a study of blood T cell repertoires in COVID-19. Sequencing was performed with immunoSEQ multiplex PCR; in TCRdb, only in-frame clones are kept and a portion is missing. Of fewer than 350,000 clones in the sample, 85% are singletons; the top ten hold around 2.5%. The sequencing input was PBMCs or T cells enriched from blood (not recorded which). All receptors come from a woman aged 50 to 65 who had recovered from COVID-19.

This rearrangement joins TRBV11-2 to TRBJ1-1; D is unresolved. The CDR3 has 13 amino acids. Germline V lookup: CDR1 SGHAT, CDR2 FQNNGV. Trimming removed 3 bases from V and 8 bases from J, with 13 bases in between. The CDR3 bases are TGTGCCAGCAGCTTTCAGGTTTCGACGGAAGCTTTCTTT. Amino acid sequence: CASSFQVSTEAFF.

The chain is built from TRBV5-1 and TRBJ1-2, with D perhaps TRBD1 (5 bases). Germline loops: CDR1 SGHRS, CDR2 YFSETQ. Trimming pared 7 bases from V and 1 base from J, leaving 11 bases between. The CDR3 runs 13 residues. CDR3 sequence reads: CASGFQGNYGYTF. The CDR3 bases are TGCGCCAGCGGGTTCCAGGGTAACTATGGCTACACCTTC.

V is TRBV19 and J is TRBJ1-2; possible D gene TRBD1, 6 bases. Germline CDR1 is LNHDA and CDR2 is SQIVND (reference sequence). V lost 3 bases and J 5 bases, leaving 16 bases between the germline ends. The CDR3 covers 15 residues. The CDR3 reads CASSIASKGGYGYTF. The CDR3, as DNA: TGTGCCAGTAGTATTGCGTCTAAAGGGGGATATGGCTACACCTTC. The variable domain in full, with the rest retrieved from reference TRBV19 and TRBJ1-2, is DGGITQSPKYLFRKEGQNVTLSCEQNLNHDAMYWYRQDPGQGLRLIYYSQIVNDFQKGDIAEGYSVSREKKESFPLTVTSAQKNPTAFYLCASSIASKGGYGYTFGSGTRLTVV.

This sequence joins TRBV15 and TRBJ1-2; D might be TRBD1 (6 bases). This CDR3 spans 17 amino acids. The germline V gene has CDR1 LNHNV and CDR2 YYDKDF (reference sequence). Trimming stripped 3 bases from V and 11 bases from J, with 28 bases between. The DNA of the CDR3 is TGTGCCACCAGCAGGAGGGACAAGGAGCGCGGGCTAGGGAGATACACCTTC. Its protein product is CATSRRDKERGLGRYTF.

Here the CDR3 DNA reads TGTGCCAGCAGCCTACGGGAGGGGATAAGGGCTTTCTTT. This encodes CASSLREGIRAFF. The chain links TRBV11-1 to TRBJ1-1; tentatively, D is TRBD1 (5 bases). Germline V gene lookup returns CDR1 SGHAT and CDR2 FQDESV (reference sequence). V lost 5 bases, J lost 11 bases, and 18 bases lay in between. This CDR3 spans 13 amino acids.

The genes are TRBV30 and TRBJ1-6; TRBD1 might be the D (5 bases). The CDR3 contains 16 residues. V gave up 3 bases and J gave up 1 base, with 13 bases separating them. Germline CDR1 is GTSNPN and CDR2 is SVGIG (reference sequence). CDR3 amino acids: CAWSQGGASYNSPLHF. DNA of the CDR3: TGTGCCTGGAGCCAGGGAGGGGCTTCCTATAATTCACCCCTCCACTTT.

The rearrangement uses TRBV6-2 or TRBV6-3 and TRBJ1-2; unclear D gene. The V and J ends lost 2 bases and 1 base respectively, with 11 bases between them. This CDR3 contains 15 residues. CDR1 MNHEY and CDR2 SVGEGT come from the germline V gene. CDR3 DNA: TGTGCCAGCAGTTACACGTCTCTAAGTAACTATGGCTACACCTTC. Protein sequence: CASSYTSLSNYGYTF.

This chain joins TRBV5-1 and TRBJ1-2, with TRBD1 matching 8 bases. J lost 7 bases, V lost 4 bases, and 12 bases had no gene match. The CDR3 sequence is 15 residues long. Germline V gene lookup returns CDR1 SGHRS and CDR2 YFSETQ. The DNA for the CDR3 is TGCGCCAGCAGCCCAGGGGGCAGGGGTATAGCTGGCTACACCTTC. Translation: CASSPGGRGIAGYTF.

J is TRBJ2-1 and V is TRBV7-2; 8 bases map to TRBD2. The CDR3 is 16 residues long. Germline V gene lookup returns CDR1 SGHTA and CDR2 FQGNSA. V trimming: 6 bases; J trimming: 2 bases; junction bases outside the gene matches: 9. The CDR3 loop is CASSRIAGTTYNEQFF. As DNA, the CDR3 is TGTGCCAGCAGTAGAATAGCGGGGACCACCTACAATGAGCAGTTCTTC.

The CDR3 nucleotides are TGCGCCAGCAGCTTGGGGGACAGGCCGAACACTGAAGCTTTCTTT. Amino acid sequence: CASSLGDRPNTEAFF. V and J are TRBV5-1 and TRBJ1-1; TRBD1 matches 8 bases. The CDR3 is 15 amino acids. Germline values: CDR1 SGHRS, CDR2 YFSETQ. J gave up 1 base and V 0 bases, and 2 bases lay outside the gene matches. Supplemented by reference TRBV5-1 and TRBJ1-1, the full variable domain reads KAGVTQTPRYLIKTRGQQVTLSCSPISGHRSVSWYQQTPGQGLQFLFEYFSETQRNKGNFPGRFSGRQFSNSRSEMNVSTLELGDSALYLCASSLGDRPNTEAFFGQGTRLTVV.

This clone was counted only a few times. V usage is TRBV5-1 and J usage is TRBJ1-1; 8 bases agree with TRBD1. The germline CDR1 and CDR2 sequences are SGHRS and YFSETQ. This CDR3 has 15 residues. The J segment lost 4 bases and the V segment lost 4 bases, leaving 9 bases of the junction unmatched. CDR3 coding DNA: TGCGCCAGCAGCGCCCGGACAGGGAAGGTCACTGAAGCTTTCTTT. Translation: CASSARTGKVTEAFF.

This chain links TRBV3-1 (or the pseudogene TRBV3-2) with TRBJ1-1; D not certain. Trimming took off 0 bases at V and 4 bases at J, with 9 bases between the two ends. Per germline, CDR1 LGHDT and CDR2 YNNKEL (reference sequence). The CDR3 has 14 amino acids. The DNA of the CDR3 is TGTGCCAGCAGCCAAGATCGAGGGAGCACTGAAGCTTTCTTT. It codes for CASSQDRGSTEAFF.

This clone was found once. This chain links TRBV19 with TRBJ2-7, with 10 positions matching TRBD1. Germline V gene lookup returns CDR1 LNHDA and CDR2 SQIVND (reference sequence). J lost 3 bases, V lost 5 bases, and 7 bases had no gene match. This CDR3 is 15 amino acids long. In DNA, the CDR3 is TGTGCCAGTAGTTCTGCGCGGGACAGGGGCTACGAGCAGTACTTC. Amino acids: CASSSARDRGYEQYF.

V gene TRBV3-1 (or the pseudogene TRBV3-2) combines with J gene TRBJ2-5; 12 positions agree with TRBD2. J lost 8 bases, V lost 4 bases, and 14 bases had no gene match. Per germline, CDR1 LGHDT and CDR2 YNNKEL (reference sequence). The CDR3 runs 17 residues. The CDR3 protein is CASSPSYGLAGPSTQYF. The CDR3 nucleotides are TGTGCCAGCAGCCCTAGTTACGGACTAGCGGGACCGAGCACCCAGTACTTC.

The chain is built from TRBV28 and TRBJ2-7, with 16 positions matching TRBD2. Germline loops: CDR1 MDHEN, CDR2 SYDVKM. The CDR3 has 15 amino acids. The V gene end was trimmed by 4 bases and the J gene end by 12 bases; junction bases not matched to a gene: 9. CDR3 coding DNA: TGTGCCAGCAGTTCCCCGGGACTAGCGGGGGGGATCCGGTACTTC. It translates to CASSSPGLAGGIRYF.

The chain carries TRBV18 and TRBJ2-7; D might be TRBD2 (7 bases). Trimming left V 4 bases short and J 5 bases short, with 15 bases between. The CDR3 is made up of 14 amino acids. Germline V gives CDR1 KGHSH, CDR2 LQKENI. The CDR3 DNA reads as TGTGCCAGCTCACAGGGCGGCGGGGGCCACGAGCAGTACTTC. This translates into CASSQGGGGHEQYF.

The V gene is TRBV9, the J gene TRBJ2-1, with TRBD2 identical over 8 bases. There are 16 residues in the CDR3. V shed 0 bases, J shed 7 bases, and the junction held 9 bases outside the gene matches. From germline, CDR1 is SGDLS and CDR2 YYNGEE. CDR3 amino acids: CASSVEGAGGGNEQFF. CDR3 DNA sequence: TGTGCCAGCAGCGTAGAAGGTGCGGGGGGCGGAAATGAGCAGTTCTTC.

This chain joins TRBV25-1 and TRBJ1-2; the match to TRBD1 covers 9 bases. Trimming cost V 8 bases and J 7 bases; bases outside gene matches: 8. Germline assignment: CDR1 MGHDK and CDR2 SYGVNS. The CDR3 is 13 residues long. CDR3 protein: CASGQQGALGYTF. The CDR3 DNA is TGTGCCAGCGGCCAACAGGGGGCTCTTGGCTACACCTTC.

This clone was counted only a few times. The CDR3 DNA follows: TGTGCCACCAGTGATAACCAGGGTCTAGCGGGCAAAAACATTCAGTACTTC. Translated, it gives CATSDNQGLAGKNIQYF. V and J are TRBV24-1 and TRBJ2-4, with TRBD2 identical over 8 bases. CDR3 size: 17 residues. Germline trimming cut 3 bases from V and 3 bases from J; bases unmatched to any gene: 9. The germline CDR1 and CDR2 sequences are KGHDR and SFDVKD.

CDR3 DNA: TGTGCATCCGGGACAGTGAACACCGGGGAGCTGTTTTTT. Translating it yields CASGTVNTGELFF. The rearrangement joins TRBV5-6 to TRBJ2-2; the match to TRBD1 covers 7 bases. The CDR3 covers 13 residues. Germline V CDR1 and CDR2: SGHDT, YYEEEE.

DNA of the CDR3: TGTGCCTGGAGTTTGGGCTTAATAATAAGTGGCTACACCTTC. As protein: CAWSLGLIISGYTF. The rearrangement joins TRBV30 to TRBJ1-2; D is unresolved. V dropped 2 bases and J dropped 7 bases, with 17 bases sitting between them. This CDR3 spans 14 amino acids. The germline V gene has CDR1 GTSNPN and CDR2 SVGIG (reference sequence).

This clone was seen more than once but under ten times. This chain's CDR3 is CASRTGTGLSMGQPQHF. The CDR3 DNA sequence: TGTGCCAGTAGGACCGGGACAGGGTTGAGTATGGGTCAGCCCCAGCATTTT. The chain joins TRBV19 to TRBJ1-5, with 9 nucleotides matching TRBD1. V was pared by 6 bases and J by 6 bases, with 15 bases of the junction left unmatched. Germline-derived CDR1 and CDR2 are LNHDA and SQIVND (reference sequence). CDR3 length equals 17 residues.

The chain carries TRBV18 and TRBJ2-7; maybe TRBD1 (5 bases). The germline V and J ends were trimmed by 3 bases and 2 bases, with 14 bases remaining between them. This CDR3 is built from 15 residues. Germline assignment: CDR1 KGHSH and CDR2 LQKENI. This CDR3 reads CASSPAGLPTYEQYF. Written as DNA, the CDR3 is TGTGCCAGCTCACCCGCAGGGCTCCCAACCTACGAGCAGTACTTC.

The genes are TRBV4-2 and TRBJ2-1; 10 positions match TRBD2. The V gene end was trimmed by 5 bases and the J gene end by 4 bases; junction bases not matched to a gene: 17. This CDR3 is built from 19 residues. Germline V gene lookup returns CDR1 LGHNA and CDR2 YNFKEQ. For the CDR3, the DNA is TGTGCCAGCAGCAGAGAAGCTAGCGGGGGAGATCGGGGGTACAATGAGCAGTTCTTC. Its translation is CASSREASGGDRGYNEQFF.

The chain employs TRBV5-1 and TRBJ1-3; D unclear. V lost 5 bases to trimming and J lost 0 bases, with 15 bases between them. The CDR3 totals 16 residues. CDR1 SGHRS and CDR2 YFSETQ come from the germline V gene. The CDR3 DNA follows: TGCGCCAGCAGAGCCCATTTTAGTGACTCTGGAAACACCATATATTTT. It translates to CASRAHFSDSGNTIYF. The full variable domain, its missing parts supplied by reference TRBV5-1 and TRBJ1-3, is KAGVTQTPRYLIKTRGQQVTLSCSPISGHRSVSWYQQTPGQGLQFLFEYFSETQRNKGNFPGRFSGRQFSNSRSEMNVSTLELGDSALYLCASRAHFSDSGNTIYFGEGSWLTVV.